This T cell receptor (beta chain) comes out of a study of blood T cell repertoires in COVID-19. Study details: Donors in the United States, Italy and Spain gave samples during acute or convalescent COVID-19.

This clone has just one count. The ends lost 1 base at V and 4 bases at J; junction bases unmatched: 11. Germline lookup yields CDR1 SEHNR and CDR2 FQNEAQ (reference sequence). The length of the CDR3 is 18 residues. Produced via immunoSEQ multiplex PCR; TCRdb's table is partial and in-frame only. The profile shows about 250,000 clones, roughly nine tenths of them singletons. Participants spanned ages about 18 to 90 years and resided in roughly 26 US areas. Cohorts were assigned according to the clinical history that participants reported. This rearrangement joins TRBV7-9 to TRBJ2-3; 10 bases fit TRBD1. The sequencing input was PBMCs or T cells enriched from blood (not recorded which). The clonotype was recovered from a woman aged 25 to 39 with acute COVID-19. The CDR3 DNA sequence: TGTGCCAGCAGCTTAGGTGGGACAGGGGCCCTGTGGGCAGATACGCAGTATTTT. Its protein product is CASSLGGTGALWADTQYF.